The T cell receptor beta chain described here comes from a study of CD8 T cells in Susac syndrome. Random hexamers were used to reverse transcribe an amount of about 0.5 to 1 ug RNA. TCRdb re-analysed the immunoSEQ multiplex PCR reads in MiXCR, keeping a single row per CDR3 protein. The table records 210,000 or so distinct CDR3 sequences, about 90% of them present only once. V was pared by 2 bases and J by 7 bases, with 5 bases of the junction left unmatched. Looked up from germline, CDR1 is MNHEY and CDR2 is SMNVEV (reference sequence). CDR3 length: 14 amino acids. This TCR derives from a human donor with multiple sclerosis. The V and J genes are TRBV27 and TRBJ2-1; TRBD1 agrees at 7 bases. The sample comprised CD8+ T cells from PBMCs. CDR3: CASSLVTGMNEQFF. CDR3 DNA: TGTGCCAGCAGTTTAGTGACAGGGATGAATGAGCAGTTCTTC.